This paragraph covers one T cell receptor (beta chain) sequence. Its antigen is not known. For Graves' hyperthyroidism to be stable, ophthalmopathy could not progress within 18 months. Clinicians diagnosed patients from clinical symptoms, serum thyroxine and TRAb, thyroid ultrasound and orbital computed tomography. The entry originates in a study of T cells in Graves' hyperthyroidism and ophthalmopathy. Study-level results: Ophthalmopathy onset followed model prediction by a median around 6.9 months.

TCR beta CDR3 regions were amplified from RNA. The TCR CDR3 first-round RT-PCR relied on the HTBI primer set. TCRdb fed the multiplex PCR reads into MiXCR, producing one record per CDR3 protein. The sample lists more than 300,000 distinct CDR3 sequences; about 15% were seen once. The V gene's germline CDR1 is LGHNA and CDR2 YSLEER. This CDR3 region has 15 residues. V lost 1 base, J lost 1 base, and 10 bases lay in between. Material: blood. The TCR was taken from a woman between 25 and 40 years old with Graves' hyperthyroidism. The chain is built from TRBV4-3 and TRBJ1-1; no clear D. CDR3 in DNA: TGCGCCAGCAGCCAAGCACCAGCGGGGAACACTGAAGCTTTCTTT. It codes for CASSQAPAGNTEAFF.